This T cell receptor beta chain originates from a study of T cell repertoires in cytomegalovirus infection. At the level of the study: Selection of CMV epitopes for the study included recently identified HLA-C-restricted and well-studied HLA-B-restricted ones. Through public TCR beta signatures, both CMV infection and matching HLA type were indicated. Study-level findings and limits: Clonotypes of TCR beta that were HLA-C-restricted and CMV-specific dominated the ex vivo response.

The CDR3 is 16 amino acids. The V gene's germline CDR1 is SGHNT and CDR2 YYREEE (reference sequence). V lost 0 bases to trimming and J lost 2 bases; unmatched junction nucleotides: 2. In this sample, this clonotype turned up a few times. Antigen unknown. Using its own MiXCR run on the reads, TCRdb lists one record per CDR3 protein. The data show about 890,000 distinct CDR3 sequences, 31% seen once. This rearrangement joins TRBV5-4 to TRBJ1-4, with TRBD1 matching 9 bases. The input for sequencing was cultured CD8+ T cells from PBMCs, taken from culture after CMV antigen stimulation. The clonotype originates from a human donor in good health (CMV status not recorded). Some clones in this sample may be carry-over from other donors' samples. The DNA of the CDR3 is TGTGCCAGCAGCTTGGACAGGGGGCACACTAATGAAAAACTGTTTTTT. It is translated as CASSLDRGHTNEKLFF.